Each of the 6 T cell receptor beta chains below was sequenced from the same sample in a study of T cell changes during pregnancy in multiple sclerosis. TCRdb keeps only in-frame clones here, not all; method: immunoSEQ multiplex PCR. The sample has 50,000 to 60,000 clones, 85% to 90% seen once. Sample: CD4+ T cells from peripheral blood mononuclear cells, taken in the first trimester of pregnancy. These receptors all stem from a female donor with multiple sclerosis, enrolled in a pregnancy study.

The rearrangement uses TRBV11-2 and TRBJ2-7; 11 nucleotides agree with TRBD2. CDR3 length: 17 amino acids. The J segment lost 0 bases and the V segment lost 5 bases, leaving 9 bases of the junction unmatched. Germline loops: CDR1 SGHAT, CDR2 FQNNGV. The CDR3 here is CASSALAGGFLSYEQYF. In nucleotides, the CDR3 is TGTGCCAGCAGCGCGTTAGCGGGGGGGTTCCTCTCCTACGAGCAGTACTTC.

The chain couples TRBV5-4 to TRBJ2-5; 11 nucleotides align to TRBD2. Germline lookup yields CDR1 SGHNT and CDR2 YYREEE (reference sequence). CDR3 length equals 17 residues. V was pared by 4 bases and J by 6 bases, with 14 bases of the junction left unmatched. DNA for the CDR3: TGTGCCAGCAGCCGGGCTGGTAGCGGGGGGGCCGGGAAGACCCAGTACTTC. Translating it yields CASSRAGSGGAGKTQYF. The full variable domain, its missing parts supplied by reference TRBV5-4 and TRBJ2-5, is ETGVTQSPTHLIKTRGQQVTLRCSSQSGHNTVSWYQQALGQGPQFIFQYYREEENGRGNFPPRFSGLQFPNYSSELNVNALELDDSALYLCASSRAGSGGAGKTQYFGPGTRLLVL.

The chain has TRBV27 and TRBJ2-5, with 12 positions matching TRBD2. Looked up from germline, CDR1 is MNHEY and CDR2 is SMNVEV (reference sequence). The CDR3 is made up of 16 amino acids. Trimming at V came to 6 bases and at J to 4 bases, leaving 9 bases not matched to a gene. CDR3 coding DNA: TGTGCCAGCAGCAACCTAGCGGGGGGGCGTAGAGAGACCCAGTACTTC. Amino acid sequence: CASSNLAGGRRETQYF.

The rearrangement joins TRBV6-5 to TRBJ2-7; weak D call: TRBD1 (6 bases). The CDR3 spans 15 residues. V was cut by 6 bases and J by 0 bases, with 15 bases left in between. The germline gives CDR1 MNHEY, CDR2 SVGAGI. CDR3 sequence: CASRPFGQNSYEQYF. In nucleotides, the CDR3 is TGTGCCAGCAGGCCCTTTGGACAGAACTCCTACGAGCAGTACTTC.

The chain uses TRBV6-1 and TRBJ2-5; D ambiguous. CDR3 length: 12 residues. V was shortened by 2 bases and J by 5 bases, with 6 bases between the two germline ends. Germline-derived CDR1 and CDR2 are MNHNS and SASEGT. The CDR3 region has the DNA TGTGCCAGCAGTGAATATGTGGAGACCCAGTACTTC. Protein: CASSEYVETQYF.

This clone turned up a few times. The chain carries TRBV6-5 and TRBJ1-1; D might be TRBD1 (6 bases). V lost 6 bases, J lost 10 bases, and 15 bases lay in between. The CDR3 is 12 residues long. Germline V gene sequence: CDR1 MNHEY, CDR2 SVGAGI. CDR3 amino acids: CASSLGGRGAFF. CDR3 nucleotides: TGTGCCAGCAGCCTAGGGGGAAGGGGAGCTTTCTTT.